The clone carrying this TCR beta chain was detected a few times. Its specificity is unknown. V was clipped by 4 bases and J by 5 bases; unmatched bases: 11. Germline CDR1 is SGHNT and CDR2 is YYREEE (reference sequence). The CDR3 is made up of 15 amino acids. This specimen belongs to a study of T-cell reconstitution after alpha-beta-depleted transplantation in children. Library preparation (for TCRbeta) was performed with unique molecular identifiers. TCRdb re-called the PCR reads through MiXCR, storing one row per CDR3 protein. The sample consists of over 200,000 distinct CDR3 sequences, about 15% of them appearing once. General observations from the study: The origin of high day-60 TCRbeta diversity in some patients lay in surviving recipient T cells and thymic progenitors. Reportedly, roughly two months post-transplant, alpha-beta T cells arose from several hundred expanded graft clones. By one year post-transplant, T-cell counts and diversity largely arose from T cells that were newly produced.

This chain links TRBV5-4 with TRBJ2-5, with TRBD2 matching over 7 bases. The TCR sequence derives from a male patient aged 2-15 years who had a stem cell transplant for acute lymphoblastic leukemia, so the T cells may come from the graft donor. Specimen: PBMCs, mostly from graft donor cells, collected 360 days after TCRalphabeta/CD19-depleted stem cell transplant. The CDR3 bases are TGTGCCAGCAGCATCGGGACTAACTTTGGGGAGACCCAGTACTTC. As protein: CASSIGTNFGETQYF.